Each of the 25 T cell receptor beta chains below was sequenced from the same sample in a study of blood T cells in healthy people across ages. Alongside a J-beta primer mix, a sample-barcoded 5' primer served in a second PCR lasting about 6 to 11 cycles. TCRdb called the 5' RACE reads again in MiXCR, with one record for every CDR3 protein. The sample lists fewer than 1,200,000 distinct CDR3 sequences, about 25% occurring once. These same data were also listed under a study on T cells of mothers and their children.

The sequenced sample was blood. These receptors all stem from a girl aged 2 to 9 in good health.

This chain connects TRBV29-1 to TRBJ2-5, with D tentatively TRBD2 (6 bases). The CDR3 covers 12 residues. Germline V lookup: CDR1 SQVTM, CDR2 ANQGSEA. V was shortened by 3 bases and J by 5 bases, with 10 bases between the two germline ends. The CDR3 here is CSVDSGVETQYF. CDR3 sequence (DNA): TGCAGCGTTGATTCGGGGGTCGAGACCCAGTACTTC.

Only a few counts were recorded for this clonotype. The CDR3 reads CASSQRGRREQYF. CDR3 nucleotide sequence: TGTGCCAGCAGCCAAAGAGGCCGGCGTGAGCAGTACTTC. This rearrangement joins TRBV3-1 to TRBJ2-5; D not resolved. CDR3 size: 13 residues. V was pared by 2 bases and J by 11 bases, with 15 bases between. Germline-derived CDR1 and CDR2 are LGHDT and YNNKEL (reference sequence).

The chain has TRBV13 and TRBJ2-2; tentatively, D is TRBD1 or TRBD2 (5 bases each). The germline V gene encodes CDR1 PRHDT and CDR2 FYEKMQ (reference sequence). Trimming took off 3 bases at V and 7 bases at J, with 9 bases between the two ends. The CDR3 loop spans 13 amino acids. CDR3 DNA sequence: TGTGCCAGCAGCTTGAGGGGTCGCGGGGAGCTGTTTTTT. It encodes CASSLRGRGELFF.

This clonotype was detected a few times. CDR3 in amino acids: CASRPGTNRAYEQYF. As DNA, the CDR3 is TGTGCCAGCAGGCCCGGGACAAACCGAGCCTACGAGCAGTACTTC. V and J are TRBV28 and TRBJ2-7; maybe TRBD1 (6 bases). Germline CDR1 and CDR2: MDHEN and SYDVKM. Between the trimmed V and J ends, which lost 6 bases and 2 bases, there was a span of 17 bases. The CDR3 is 15 amino acids.

The chain employs TRBV3-1 and TRBJ2-7, with TRBD1 matching over 9 bases. CDR3 length: 14 amino acids. Losses at the gene ends were 4 bases for V and 2 bases for J; bases not matched to a gene: 3. CDR1 is LGHDT and CDR2 is YNNKEL in the germline V gene (reference sequence). DNA of the CDR3: TGTGCCAGCAGCCGAGGGACAGGGACCTACGAGCAGTACTTC. This translates into CASSRGTGTYEQYF.

The rearrangement uses TRBV5-1 and TRBJ2-1, with TRBD1 matching 7 bases. CDR1 is SGHRS, CDR2 YFSETQ, per germline. With 1 base clipped from V and 0 bases from J, the junction kept 13 bases outside the gene matches. This CDR3 region has 19 residues. In DNA form, the CDR3 reads TGCGCCAGCAGCTTGCCCGGGACAGCAACGGGGTACTCCTACAATGAGCAGTTCTTC. Residues: CASSLPGTATGYSYNEQFF.

The chain carries TRBV9 and TRBJ2-1; perhaps TRBD2 as D (5 bases). Trimming shortened V by 3 bases and J by 0 bases, and 16 bases separated the two germline ends. Germline assignment: CDR1 SGDLS and CDR2 YYNGEE. The CDR3 totals 17 residues. CDR3 sequence: CASSARPAESSYNEQFF. CDR3 bases: TGTGCCAGCAGCGCCCGGCCAGCGGAGAGCTCCTACAATGAGCAGTTCTTC.

V and J are TRBV20-1 and TRBJ2-1; unclear D gene. This CDR3 has 19 amino acids. The germline CDR1 and CDR2 sequences are DFQATT and SNEGSKA (reference sequence). With 1 base removed from V and 5 bases from J, the gap between germline ends came to 27 bases. The CDR3 spells CSARVPVRRGAPKNNEQFF. CDR3 nucleotide sequence: TGCAGTGCTAGAGTCCCGGTACGTCGAGGAGCGCCTAAAAACAATGAGCAGTTCTTC.

The chain couples TRBV11-2 to TRBJ1-2; TRBD1 aligns across 7 bases. Germline V gives CDR1 SGHAT, CDR2 FQNNGV. V shed 11 bases and J 6 bases; nucleotides not matched to a gene: 12. CDR3 length: 13 amino acids. DNA for the CDR3: TGTGCCGAAACCGACCAGACAGGGCATGGCTACACCTTC. It yields the protein CAETDQTGHGYTF. Full variable domain (missing parts from reference TRBV11-2 and TRBJ1-2): EAGVAQSPRYKIIEKRQSVAFWCNPISGHATLYWYQQILGQGPKLLIQFQNNGVVDDSQLPKDRFSAERLKGVDSTLKIQPAKLEDSAVYLCAETDQTGHGYTFGSGTRLTVV.

The chain has TRBV7-2 and TRBJ2-3; D remains ambiguous. The CDR3 totals 14 residues. Germline CDR1 and CDR2: SGHTA and FQGNSA. The ends were cut back, 6 bases at V and 3 bases at J, with 13 bases in the middle. CDR3 coding DNA: TGTGCCAGCAGGTACCGAATAGTGACAGATACGCAGTATTTT. Its protein is CASRYRIVTDTQYF.

This clonotype was found a few times. The chain couples TRBV21-1 to TRBJ2-2; the D call in the table, TRBD1, was not verified against the DNA. TRBV21-1 constitutes a pseudogene. The CDR3 runs 16 residues. CDR3 sequence: CASSKDTSGKTGELFF. The CDR3 nucleotides read TGTGCCAGCAGCAAGGACACGTCGGGGAAGACCGGGGAGCTGTTTTTT.

The sample holds one count of this clonotype. V is TRBV5-6 and J is TRBJ2-5, with TRBD1 as a possible D gene (6 bases). CDR3 length equals 12 residues. Germline assignment: CDR1 SGHDT and CDR2 YYEEEE. V was shortened by 4 bases and J by 8 bases, with 12 bases between the two germline ends. The CDR3 DNA reads TGTGCCAGCAGCATGACAGGTTCAACCCAGTACTTC. Its translation is CASSMTGSTQYF.

This clonotype was picked up a small number of times. The V and J genes are TRBV6-1 and TRBJ1-1; TRBD1 agrees at 10 bases. V was clipped by 2 bases and J by 3 bases; unmatched bases: 3. The CDR3 has 15 amino acids. Germline loops: CDR1 MNHNS, CDR2 SASEGT. The CDR3 DNA reads as TGTGCCAGCAGTGAACGAGGGACAGGGGACACTGAAGCTTTCTTT. Its translation is CASSERGTGDTEAFF.

The chain is built from TRBV28 and TRBJ1-2; tentatively, D is TRBD1 (5 bases). The CDR3 is made up of 14 amino acids. V lost 6 bases and J lost 7, with 18 bases in between. CDR1 and CDR2 from the germline V gene are MDHEN and SYDVKM. CDR3: CASRPGRGVSGYTF. The CDR3 DNA reads TGTGCCAGCAGACCGGGACGAGGCGTGAGTGGCTACACCTTC.

This clonotype was seen a few times. The rearrangement joins TRBV25-1 to TRBJ2-3; D unresolved. Germline V gene data show CDR1 as MGHDK and CDR2 as SYGVNS. Deletions cut 3 bases from V and 6 bases from J, with 4 bases between. The CDR3 is 11 residues long. The CDR3 coding sequence is TGTGCCAGCAGTGACAGGGATACGCAGTATTTT. It encodes CASSDRDTQYF. Together with reference TRBV25-1 and TRBJ2-3, the CDR3 gives the full variable domain: EADIYQTPRYLVIGTGKKITLECSQTMGHDKMYWYQQDPGMELHLIHYSYGVNSTEKGDLSSESTVSRIRTEHFPLTLESARPSHTSQYLCASSDRDTQYFGPGTRLTVL.

This clonotype was detected a few times. This chain links TRBV7-3 with TRBJ2-3; D remains unclear. This CDR3 is 12 amino acids long. The ends were cut back, 5 bases at V and 6 bases at J, with 9 bases in the middle. Germline V lookup: CDR1 SGHTA, CDR2 FQGTGA. Here the CDR3 reads CASSPAEDTQYF. The CDR3 bases are TGTGCCAGCAGCCCGGCGGAGGATACGCAGTATTTT.

The chain uses TRBV29-1 and TRBJ2-5; tentatively, D is TRBD2 (5 bases). The germline V and J ends were trimmed by 6 bases and 1 base, with 15 bases remaining between them. CDR1 and CDR2 (germline): SQVTM, ANQGSEA. This CDR3 is built from 14 residues. The chain's CDR3 is CSVHLLEPQETQYF. As DNA, the CDR3 is TGCAGCGTCCACCTACTAGAACCCCAAGAGACCCAGTACTTC. The entire variable domain, with the rest obtained from reference TRBV29-1 and TRBJ2-5, is as follows: SAVISQKPSRDICQRGTSLTIQCQVDSQVTMMFWYRQQPGQSLTLIATANQGSEATYESGFVIDKFPISRPNLTFSTLTVSNMSPEDSSIYLCSVHLLEPQETQYFGPGTRLLVL.

In its sample, this clonotype was seen a few times. This chain connects TRBV14 to TRBJ1-2; 8 bases line up with TRBD1. Trimming at V came to 3 bases and at J to 4 bases, leaving 16 bases not matched to a gene. This CDR3 has 18 residues. CDR1 is SGHDN, CDR2 FVKESK, per germline. The CDR3 is CASSQYYSTGERGYGYTF. CDR3 bases: TGTGCCAGCAGCCAGTACTATTCGACAGGGGAGAGGGGCTATGGCTACACCTTC.

This clonotype showed up just a few times. The rearrangement links TRBV27 to TRBJ2-7, with TRBD2 identical over 14 bases. V gave up 5 bases and J gave up 0 bases; unmatched junction bases: 6. This CDR3 is 17 amino acids long. CDR1 and CDR2 from the germline V gene are MNHEY and SMNVEV (reference sequence). CDR3 region: CASSPGLAGVSSYEQYF. The DNA of the CDR3 is TGTGCCAGCAGTCCGGGACTAGCGGGGGTGAGCTCCTACGAGCAGTACTTC.

This clonotype was counted between two and nine times. The rearrangement joins TRBV9 to TRBJ1-4; TRBD1 might be the D (5 bases). The CDR3 covers 15 residues. Per the germline V gene, CDR1 is SGDLS and CDR2 is YYNGEE. Between the trimmed V and J ends, which lost 2 bases and 5 bases, there was a span of 13 bases. CDR3 protein: CASSVSAGSNEKLFF. The DNA of the CDR3 is TGTGCCAGCAGCGTTTCGGCAGGGTCAAATGAAAAACTGTTTTTT.

The chain recombines TRBV7-9 with TRBJ2-7, with D possibly matching TRBD2 (6 bases). CDR1 is SEHNR and CDR2 is FQNEAQ in the germline V gene (reference sequence). Deletions cut 4 bases from V and 6 bases from J, with 22 bases between. The CDR3 contains 16 residues. The CDR3 protein is CASSSQRVAKGLEQYF. In DNA, the CDR3 is TGTGCCAGCAGCTCCCAGCGGGTCGCAAAGGGCCTCGAGCAGTACTTC.

The V call is TRBV4-3, the J call TRBJ1-2; D gene uncertain. Trimming took off 0 bases at V and 7 bases at J, with 15 bases between the two ends. Germline V gives CDR1 LGHNA, CDR2 YSLEER. The CDR3 sequence is 15 residues long. CDR3 sequence (DNA): TGCGCCAGCAGCCAAGATATCAATGGGTACGGTGGCTACACCTTC. The encoded protein is CASSQDINGYGGYTF.

This clonotype has more than one count but fewer than ten. The CDR3 DNA is TGTGCCACCAGCAGAGACCCAGGGTTCAATCAGCCCCAGCATTTT. Translation: CATSRDPGFNQPQHF. V is TRBV15 and J is TRBJ1-5, with D perhaps matching TRBD1 (5 bases). The germline V gene has CDR1 LNHNV and CDR2 YYDKDF (reference sequence). The CDR3 has 15 residues. Trimming stripped 0 bases from V and 3 bases from J, with 9 bases between.

The V and J genes are TRBV9 and TRBJ2-5, with D possibly matching TRBD2 (6 bases). CDR1 is SGDLS and CDR2 is YYNGEE in the germline V gene. The CDR3 contains 15 residues. Between the trimmed V and J ends, which lost 3 bases and 5 bases, there was a span of 17 bases. The CDR3 DNA follows: TGTGCCAGCAGCGCGCTGGGGGGAGTTGAGGAGACCCAGTACTTC. This translates into CASSALGGVEETQYF. Using reference TRBV9 and TRBJ2-5 for the parts outside the CDR3, the full variable domain is DSGVTQTPKHLITATGQRVTLRCSPRSGDLSVYWYQQSLDQGLQFLIQYYNGEERAKGNILERFSAQQFPDLHSELNLSSLELGDSALYFCASSALGGVEETQYFGPGTRLLVL.

This chain links TRBV7-2 with TRBJ2-1; 13 bases fit TRBD2. With 5 bases clipped from V and 8 bases from J, the junction kept 9 bases outside the gene matches. This CDR3 is 16 amino acids long. Germline V gives CDR1 SGHTA, CDR2 FQGNSA. The CDR3 region has the DNA TGTGCCAGCAGCATGAGACTAGCGGGAGGATGGTATGAGCAGTTCTTC. Amino acids: CASSMRLAGGWYEQFF.